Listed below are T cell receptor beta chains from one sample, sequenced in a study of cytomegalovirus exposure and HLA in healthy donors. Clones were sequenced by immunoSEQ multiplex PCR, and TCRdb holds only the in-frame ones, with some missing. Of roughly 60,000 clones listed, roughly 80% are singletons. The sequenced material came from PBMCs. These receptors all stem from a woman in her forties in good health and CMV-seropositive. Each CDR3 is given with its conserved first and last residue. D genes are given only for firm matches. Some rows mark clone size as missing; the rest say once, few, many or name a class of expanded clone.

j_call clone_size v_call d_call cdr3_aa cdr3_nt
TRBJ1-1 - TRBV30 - CARSGGNTEAFF TGTGCCCGCTCGGGTGGCAACACTGAAGCTTTCTTT
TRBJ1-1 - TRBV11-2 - CASSVQGFTEAFF TGTGCCAGCAGCGTACAGGGTTTCACTGAAGCTTTCTTT
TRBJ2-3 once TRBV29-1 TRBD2 CSVRTSGGDTDTQYF TGCAGCGTGCGGACTAGCGGGGGGGACACAGATACGCAGTATTTT
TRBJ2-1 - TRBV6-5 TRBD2 CASSPDGGVHREQFF TGTGCCAGCAGCCCAGACGGGGGGGTTCACAGGGAGCAGTTCTTC
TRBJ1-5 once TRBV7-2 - CASRSSGPRPQHF TGTGCCAGCAGGTCCTCAGGCCCCAGGCCCCAGCATTTT
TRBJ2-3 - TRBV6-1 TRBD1 CASSTGTGYPDTQYF TGTGCCAGCAGTACCGGGACAGGGTATCCCGATACGCAGTATTTT
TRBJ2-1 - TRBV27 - CASSLIYGNNERFF TGTGCCAGCAGTTTAATCTACGGTAACAATGAGCGGTTCTTC
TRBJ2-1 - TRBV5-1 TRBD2 CASSLGGLAAVEQFF TGCGCCAGCAGCTTGGGGGGACTAGCGGCGGTTGAGCAGTTCTTC
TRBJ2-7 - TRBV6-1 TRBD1 CASSPDRAEQYF TGTGCCAGCAGTCCGGACAGGGCCGAGCAGTACTTC
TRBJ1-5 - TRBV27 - CASSLSGRKVSNQPQHF TGTGCCAGCAGTTTATCGGGCAGAAAAGTTAGCAATCAGCCCCAGCATTTT
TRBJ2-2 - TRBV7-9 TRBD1 CASSRQTGQSTGELFF TGTGCCAGCAGCCGCCAAACGGGACAGTCCACCGGGGAGCTGTTTTTT
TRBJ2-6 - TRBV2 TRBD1 CASSTGGAGANVLTF TGTGCCAGCAGTACAGGGGGCGCTGGGGCCAACGTCCTGACTTTC
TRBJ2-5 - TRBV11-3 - CASSLSGKETQYF TGTGCCAGCAGCTTATCAGGGAAAGAGACCCAGTACTTC
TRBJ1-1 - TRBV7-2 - CASSLGGGSEAFF TGTGCCAGCAGCTTAGGGGGGGGATCCGAAGCTTTCTTT
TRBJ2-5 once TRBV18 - CASSPGVGVQGTQYF TGTGCCAGCTCACCAGGGGTCGGGGTACAAGGGACCCAGTACTTC
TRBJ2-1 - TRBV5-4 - CASGRGPLEEQFF TGTGCCAGCGGGCGGGGCCCCCTCGAGGAGCAGTTCTTC
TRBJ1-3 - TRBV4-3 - CASSQDSQGRNTIYF TGCGCCAGCAGCCAAGATTCGCAGGGGAGAAACACCATATATTTT
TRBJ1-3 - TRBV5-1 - CASSLVPKTGNTIYF TGCGCCAGCAGCTTGGTTCCTAAAACTGGAAACACCATATATTTT
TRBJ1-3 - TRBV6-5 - CASSRGARGNTIYF TGTGCCAGCAGTCGTGGGGCACGTGGAAACACCATATATTTT
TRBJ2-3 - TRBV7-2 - CASSLDQTTITTDTQYF TGTGCCAGCAGCTTAGATCAGACTACCATAACTACAGATACGCAGTATTTT
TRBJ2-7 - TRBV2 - CASKGVEQYF TGTGCCAGCAAGGGGGTTGAGCAGTACTTC
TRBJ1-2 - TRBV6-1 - CASSQRDTSGYTF TGTGCCAGCAGTCAGCGGGACACCTCTGGCTACACCTTC
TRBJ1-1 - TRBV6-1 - CASSELQGGFAEAFF TGTGCCAGCAGTGAACTTCAGGGAGGGTTCGCTGAAGCTTTCTTT
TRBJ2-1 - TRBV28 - CASSAGEQFF TGTGCCAGCAGTGCGGGAGAGCAGTTCTTC
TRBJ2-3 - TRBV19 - CASSMWVGTSSTDTQYF TGTGCCAGTAGTATGTGGGTGGGCACTTCTAGCACAGATACGCAGTATTTT
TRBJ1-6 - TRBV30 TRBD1 CACNEDRVDSPLHF TGTGCCTGCAACGAAGACAGGGTTGATTCACCCCTCCACTTT
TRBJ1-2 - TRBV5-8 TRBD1 CASSKDRGYGYTF TGTGCCAGCAGCAAGGACAGGGGCTATGGCTACACCTTC
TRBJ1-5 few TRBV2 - CASSEVLPGGQPQHF TGTGCCAGCAGTGAAGTTTTGCCAGGTGGTCAGCCCCAGCATTTT
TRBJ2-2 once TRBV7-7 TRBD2 CASSTREGQNTGELFF TGTGCTAGCAGCACCCGGGAGGGTCAGAACACCGGGGAGCTGTTTTTT
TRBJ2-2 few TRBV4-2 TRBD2 CASSHPPGLAGGTTGELFF TGTGCCAGCAGCCATCCCCCGGGACTAGCGGGGGGGACCACCGGGGAGCTGTTTTTT
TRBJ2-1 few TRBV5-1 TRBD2 CASSWTSGGNEQFF TGCGCCAGCAGCTGGACTAGCGGGGGCAATGAGCAGTTCTTC
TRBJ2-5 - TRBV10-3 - CAISDPRAYNQETQYF TGTGCCATCAGTGACCCGAGGGCCTATAACCAAGAGACCCAGTACTTC
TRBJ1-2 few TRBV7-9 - CASSLWGRGWGYTF TGTGCCAGTAGCTTGTGGGGAAGGGGCTGGGGCTACACCTTC
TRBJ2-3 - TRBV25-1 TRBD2 CASSDRAGLAATDTQYF TGTGCCAGCAGTGATAGGGCGGGACTAGCGGCCACAGATACGCAGTATTTT
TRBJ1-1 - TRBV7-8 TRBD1 CASSFTGTGKTNTEAFF TGTGCCAGCAGCTTCACCGGGACAGGAAAGACGAACACTGAAGCTTTCTTT
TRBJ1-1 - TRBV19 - CASTPPGVNTEAFF TGTGCCAGTACCCCCCCAGGGGTGAATACTGAAGCTTTCTTT